This TCR beta chain was profiled in a study of blood T cell repertoires in COVID-19. Across the whole study: Samples taken during acute and convalescent COVID-19 were collected in the United States, Italy and Spain. Nucleic acid was either cDNA or gDNA, and it came from T cells, B-cell-depleted T cells, or PBMCs.

The CDR3 consists of 14 residues. With 0 bases clipped from V and 5 bases from J, the junction kept 3 bases outside the gene matches. Germline CDR1 is SGHRS and CDR2 is YFSETQ. Produced via immunoSEQ multiplex PCR; TCRdb's table is partial and in-frame only. The sample holds about 130,000 clones, 60% to 85% seen once. This clone occurred once. Within the sample, other DNA sequences also encode this same CDR3. The sample comprised peripheral blood. The V call is TRBV5-1, the J call TRBJ1-2; TRBD1 aligns across 8 bases. The sequence came from an older man with acute or convalescent COVID-19. The CDR3 region has the DNA TGCGCCAGCAGCTTGGGACAGGGGAGATATGGCTACACCTTC. Amino acids: CASSLGQGRYGYTF.